This T cell receptor (beta chain) is from a study of Graves' ophthalmopathy and Graves' hyperthyroidism. The study amplified TCR beta CDR3 regions using RNA transcripts. First-round RT-PCR relied on HTBI primers, and a second-round multiplex PCR came next. Via MiXCR, TCRdb re-called the multiplex PCR reads, giving one row per CDR3 protein. The repertoire consists of about 380,000 distinct CDR3 sequences, with less than 20% occurring once and the leading ten covering about 7%. The germline V and J ends were trimmed by 3 bases and 2 bases, with 13 bases remaining between them. The CDR3 sequence is 15 residues long. The germline V gene encodes CDR1 LNHDA and CDR2 SQIVND (reference sequence).

This sequence originates from a young woman with stable Graves' hyperthyroidism. The sequenced sample was peripheral blood. V is TRBV19 and J is TRBJ1-2; no clear D gene. Here the CDR3 DNA reads TGTGCCAGTAGTATTTTTGGGGATCCAAACTATGGCTACACCTTC. Its protein is CASSIFGDPNYGYTF.